This TCR beta chain was recovered during a study of T-cell memory formation after mild COVID-19. TCRdb used MiXCR to reprocess the 5' RACE reads, holding one entry per CDR3 protein. The table records hundreds of thousands of distinct CDR3 sequences, around a sixth of them present only once. There are a few counts of this clonotype. Trimming cost V 3 bases and J 3 bases, with 15 bases left between them. This CDR3 is built from 15 residues. CDR1 is KGHSH and CDR2 is LQKENI in the germline V gene. The chain links TRBV18 to TRBJ2-7, with D tentatively TRBD2 (6 bases). The TCR originated in a young man who had mild COVID-19 (a few samples of this study predate the infection). Cell type and time point are not known. The sample was PBMCs or a T cell subset sorted from them (not recorded which). The CDR3, as DNA: TGTGCCAGCTCACCTTCCTCGGGGGTCGACTACGAGCAGTACTTC. Amino acids: CASSPSSGVDYEQYF.